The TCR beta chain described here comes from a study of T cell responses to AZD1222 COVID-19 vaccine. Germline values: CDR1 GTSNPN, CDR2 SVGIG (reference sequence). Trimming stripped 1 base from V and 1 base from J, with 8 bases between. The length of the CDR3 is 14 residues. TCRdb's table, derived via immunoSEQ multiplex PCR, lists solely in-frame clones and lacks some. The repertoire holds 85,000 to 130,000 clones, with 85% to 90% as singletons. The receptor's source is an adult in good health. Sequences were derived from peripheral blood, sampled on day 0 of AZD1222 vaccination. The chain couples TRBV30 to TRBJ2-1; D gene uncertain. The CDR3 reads CAWSAASSYNEQFF. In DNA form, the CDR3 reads TGTGCCTGGAGTGCCGCCAGTTCCTACAATGAGCAGTTCTTC.